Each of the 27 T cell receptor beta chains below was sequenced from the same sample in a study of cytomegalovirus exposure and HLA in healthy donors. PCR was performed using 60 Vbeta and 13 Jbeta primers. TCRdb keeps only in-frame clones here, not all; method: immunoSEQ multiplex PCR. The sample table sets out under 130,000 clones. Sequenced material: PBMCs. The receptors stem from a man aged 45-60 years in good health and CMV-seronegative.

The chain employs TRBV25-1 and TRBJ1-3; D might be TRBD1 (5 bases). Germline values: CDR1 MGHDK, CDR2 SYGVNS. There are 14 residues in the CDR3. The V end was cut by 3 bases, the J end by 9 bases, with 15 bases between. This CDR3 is CASSDDRGGSTIYF. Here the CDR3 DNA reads TGTGCCAGCAGTGACGATCGCGGGGGATCCACCATATATTTT.

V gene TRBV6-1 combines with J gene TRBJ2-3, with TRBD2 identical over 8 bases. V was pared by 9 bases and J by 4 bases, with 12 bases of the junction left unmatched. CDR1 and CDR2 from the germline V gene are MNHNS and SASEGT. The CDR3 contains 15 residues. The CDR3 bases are TGTGCCAGTTTTGGCCGGGGGGGCGTGGCAGATACGCAGTATTTT. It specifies CASFGRGGVADTQYF.

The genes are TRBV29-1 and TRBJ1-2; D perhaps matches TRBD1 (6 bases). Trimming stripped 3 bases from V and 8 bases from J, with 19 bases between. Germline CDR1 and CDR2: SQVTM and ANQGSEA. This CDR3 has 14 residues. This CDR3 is CSVDDILVGGGYTF. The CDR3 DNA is TGCAGCGTTGATGATATCTTGGTAGGGGGAGGCTACACCTTC.

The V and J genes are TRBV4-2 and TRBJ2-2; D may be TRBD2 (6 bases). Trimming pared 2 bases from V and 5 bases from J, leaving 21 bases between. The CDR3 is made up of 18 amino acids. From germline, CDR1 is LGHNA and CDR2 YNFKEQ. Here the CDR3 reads CASSQFGGTSGNTGELFF. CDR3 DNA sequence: TGTGCCAGCAGCCAATTTGGCGGGACCTCGGGAAATACCGGGGAGCTGTTTTTT.

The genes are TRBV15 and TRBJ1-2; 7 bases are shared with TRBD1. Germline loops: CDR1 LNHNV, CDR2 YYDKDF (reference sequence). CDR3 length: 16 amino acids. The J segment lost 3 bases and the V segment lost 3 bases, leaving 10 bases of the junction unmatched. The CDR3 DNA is TGTGCCACCAGCAGGGCGGACAGGAACAGGCACTATGGCTACACCTTC. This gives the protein CATSRADRNRHYGYTF.

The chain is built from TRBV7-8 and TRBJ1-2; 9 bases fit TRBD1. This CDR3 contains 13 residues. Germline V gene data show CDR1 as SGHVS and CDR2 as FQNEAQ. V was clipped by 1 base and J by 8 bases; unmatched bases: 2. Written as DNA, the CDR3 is TGTGCCAGCAGCTTAGGGACAGGGGCCGGCTACACCTTC. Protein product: CASSLGTGAGYTF.

The CDR3 protein is CAITPRDSPSYEQYF. CDR3 DNA sequence: TGTGCCATCACCCCCCGGGACAGCCCCTCCTACGAGCAGTACTTC. The rearrangement uses TRBV10-3 and TRBJ2-7; 7 bases agree with TRBD1. This CDR3 region has 15 residues. Germline V gene lookup returns CDR1 ENHRY and CDR2 SYGVKD. V gave up 7 bases and J gave up 0 bases; unmatched junction bases: 9.

The CDR3 nucleotides read TGTGCCAGCAGGGTGGGAGGTGAAGCTTTCTTT. Residues: CASRVGGEAFF. The chain recombines TRBV6-5 with TRBJ1-1, with D unclear. The CDR3 is made up of 11 amino acids. V lost 6 bases to trimming and J lost 7 bases, with 9 bases between them. The germline CDR1 and CDR2 sequences are MNHEY and SVGAGI.

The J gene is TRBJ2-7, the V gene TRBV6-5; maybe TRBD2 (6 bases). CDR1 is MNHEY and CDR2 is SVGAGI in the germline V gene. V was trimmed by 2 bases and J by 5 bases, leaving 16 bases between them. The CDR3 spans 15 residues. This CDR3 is CASSYASAGSDEQYF. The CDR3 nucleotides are TGTGCCAGCAGTTACGCCTCGGCGGGGTCTGACGAGCAGTACTTC.

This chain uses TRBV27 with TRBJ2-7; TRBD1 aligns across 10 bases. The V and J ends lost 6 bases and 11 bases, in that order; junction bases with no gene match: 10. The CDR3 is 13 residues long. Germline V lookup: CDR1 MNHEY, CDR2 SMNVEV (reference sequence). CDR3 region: CASRGTGASVKYF. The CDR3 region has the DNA TGTGCCAGCAGGGGGACAGGGGCCTCCGTCAAGTACTTC.

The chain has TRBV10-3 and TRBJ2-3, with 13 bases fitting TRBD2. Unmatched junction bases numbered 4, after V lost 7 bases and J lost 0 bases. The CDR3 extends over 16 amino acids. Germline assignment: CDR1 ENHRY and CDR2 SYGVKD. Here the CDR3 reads CAITEGLAGSTDTQYF. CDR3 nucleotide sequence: TGTGCCATCACGGAGGGACTAGCGGGGAGCACAGATACGCAGTATTTT.

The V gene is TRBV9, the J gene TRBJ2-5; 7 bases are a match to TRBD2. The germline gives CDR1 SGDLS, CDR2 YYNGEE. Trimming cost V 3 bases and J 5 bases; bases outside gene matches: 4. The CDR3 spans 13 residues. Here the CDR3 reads CASSGGSQETQYF. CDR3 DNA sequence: TGTGCCAGCAGCGGCGGGAGCCAGGAGACCCAGTACTTC.

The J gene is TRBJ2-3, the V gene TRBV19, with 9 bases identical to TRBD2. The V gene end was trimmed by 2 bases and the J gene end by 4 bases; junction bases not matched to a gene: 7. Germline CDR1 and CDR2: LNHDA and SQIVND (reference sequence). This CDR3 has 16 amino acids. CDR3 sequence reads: CASSIPPRGGADTQYF. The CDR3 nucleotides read TGTGCCAGTAGTATACCTCCCCGCGGGGGGGCAGATACGCAGTATTTT.

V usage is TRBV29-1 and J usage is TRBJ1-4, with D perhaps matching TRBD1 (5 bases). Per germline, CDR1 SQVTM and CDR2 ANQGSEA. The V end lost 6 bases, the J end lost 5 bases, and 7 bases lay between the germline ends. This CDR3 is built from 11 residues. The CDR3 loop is CSVQENEKLFF. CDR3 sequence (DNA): TGCAGCGTACAGGAAAATGAAAAACTGTTTTTT.

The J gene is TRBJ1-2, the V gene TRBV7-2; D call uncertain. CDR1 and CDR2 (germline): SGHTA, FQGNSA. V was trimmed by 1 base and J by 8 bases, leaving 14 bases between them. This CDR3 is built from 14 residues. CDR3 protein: CASSLELGVGGYTF. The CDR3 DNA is TGTGCCAGCAGCTTAGAGTTGGGAGTAGGGGGCTACACCTTC.

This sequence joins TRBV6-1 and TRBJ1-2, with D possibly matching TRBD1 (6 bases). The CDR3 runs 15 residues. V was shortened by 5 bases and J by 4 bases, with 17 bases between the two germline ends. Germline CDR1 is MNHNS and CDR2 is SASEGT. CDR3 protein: CASSTLTGRTYGYTF. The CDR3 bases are TGTGCCAGCAGTACGCTGACAGGCAGGACCTATGGCTACACCTTC.

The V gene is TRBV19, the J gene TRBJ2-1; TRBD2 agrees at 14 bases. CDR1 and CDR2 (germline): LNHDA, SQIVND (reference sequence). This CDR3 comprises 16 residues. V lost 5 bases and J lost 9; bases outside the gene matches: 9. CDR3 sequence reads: CASSAGLAGVVGEQFF. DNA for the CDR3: TGTGCCAGTAGTGCGGGACTAGCGGGAGTAGTGGGTGAGCAGTTCTTC.

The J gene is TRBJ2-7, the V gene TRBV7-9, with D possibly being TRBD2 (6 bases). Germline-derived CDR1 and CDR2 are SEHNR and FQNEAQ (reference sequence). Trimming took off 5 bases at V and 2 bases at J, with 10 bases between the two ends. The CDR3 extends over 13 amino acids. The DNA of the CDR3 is TGTGCCAGCAGCATGGGACTGGCCTACGAGCAGTACTTC. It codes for CASSMGLAYEQYF.

The CDR3 region is CASSPPHGDNSPLHF. The CDR3 DNA is TGCGCCAGCAGCCCACCCCACGGGGATAATTCACCCCTCCACTTT. V is TRBV5-1 and J is TRBJ1-6, with no clear D. CDR1 and CDR2 (germline): SGHRS, YFSETQ. The CDR3 is 15 amino acids. Trimming took 4 bases from V and 5 from J, leaving 13 bases between them. Based on the CDR3 plus reference TRBV5-1 and TRBJ1-6, the full variable domain is KAGVTQTPRYLIKTRGQQVTLSCSPISGHRSVSWYQQTPGQGLQFLFEYFSETQRNKGNFPGRFSGRQFSNSRSEMNVSTLELGDSALYLCASSPPHGDNSPLHFGNGTRLTVT.

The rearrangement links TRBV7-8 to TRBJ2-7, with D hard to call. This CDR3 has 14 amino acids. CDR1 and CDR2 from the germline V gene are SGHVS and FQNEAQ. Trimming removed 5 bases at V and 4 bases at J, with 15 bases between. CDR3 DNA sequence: TGTGCCAGCAGCGCAAAGAAGTGGCGGTACGAGCAGTACTTC. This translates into CASSAKKWRYEQYF. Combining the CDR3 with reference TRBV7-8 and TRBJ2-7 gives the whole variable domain GAGVSQSPRYKVAKRGQDVALRCDPISGHVSLFWYQQALGQGPEFLTYFQNEAQLDKSGLPSDRFFAERPEGSVSTLKIQRTQQEDSAVYLCASSAKKWRYEQYFGPGTRLTVT.

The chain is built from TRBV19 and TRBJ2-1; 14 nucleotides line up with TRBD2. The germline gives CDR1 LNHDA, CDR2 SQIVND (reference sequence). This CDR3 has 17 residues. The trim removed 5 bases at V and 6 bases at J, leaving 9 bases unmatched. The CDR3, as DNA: TGTGCCAGTAGTGGAATCGGGACTAGCGGGAGTACCAATGAGCAGTTCTTC. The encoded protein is CASSGIGTSGSTNEQFF.

In DNA, the CDR3 is TGTGCCAGCATTGGGGGGTTTGGCGAGCAGTTCTTC. Its protein product is CASIGGFGEQFF. The rearrangement uses TRBV7-9 and TRBJ2-1; a possible D gene is TRBD2 (6 bases). The germline V and J ends were trimmed by 7 bases and 10 bases, with 14 bases remaining between them. This CDR3 has 12 amino acids. Germline CDR1 SEHNR, CDR2 FQNEAQ (reference sequence). The whole variable domain, filled in from reference TRBV7-9 and TRBJ2-1, reads DTGVSQNPRHKITKRGQNVTFRCDPISEHNRLYWYRQTLGQGPEFLTYFQNEAQLEKSRLLSDRFSAERPKGSFSTLEIQRTEQGDSAMYLCASIGGFGEQFFGPGTRLTVL.

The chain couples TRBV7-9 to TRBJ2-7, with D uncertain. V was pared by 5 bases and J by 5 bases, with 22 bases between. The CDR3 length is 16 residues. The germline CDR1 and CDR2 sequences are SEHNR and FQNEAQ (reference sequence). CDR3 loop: CASSNFTYRVDHEQYF. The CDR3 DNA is TGTGCCAGCAGCAATTTCACCTACCGGGTTGATCACGAGCAGTACTTC.

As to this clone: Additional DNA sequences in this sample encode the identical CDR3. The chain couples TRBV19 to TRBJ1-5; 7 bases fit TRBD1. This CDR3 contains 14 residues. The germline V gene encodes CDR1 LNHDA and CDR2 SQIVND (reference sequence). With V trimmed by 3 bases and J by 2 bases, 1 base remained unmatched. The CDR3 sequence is CASSIDRGNQPQHF. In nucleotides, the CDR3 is TGTGCCAGTAGTATCGACAGGGGCAATCAGCCCCAGCATTTT.

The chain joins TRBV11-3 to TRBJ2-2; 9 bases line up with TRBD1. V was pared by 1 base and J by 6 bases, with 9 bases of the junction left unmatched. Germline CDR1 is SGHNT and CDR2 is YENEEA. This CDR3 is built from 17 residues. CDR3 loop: CASSLAGVGTGSGELFF. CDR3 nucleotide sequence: TGTGCCAGCAGCTTAGCAGGGGTTGGGACAGGGTCCGGGGAGCTGTTTTTT.

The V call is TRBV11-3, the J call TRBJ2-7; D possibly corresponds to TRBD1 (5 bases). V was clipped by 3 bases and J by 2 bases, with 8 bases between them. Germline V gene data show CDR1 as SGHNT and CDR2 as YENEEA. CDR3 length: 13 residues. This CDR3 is CASSFRGAYEQYF. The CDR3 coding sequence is TGTGCCAGCAGCTTTAGGGGTGCCTACGAGCAGTACTTC.

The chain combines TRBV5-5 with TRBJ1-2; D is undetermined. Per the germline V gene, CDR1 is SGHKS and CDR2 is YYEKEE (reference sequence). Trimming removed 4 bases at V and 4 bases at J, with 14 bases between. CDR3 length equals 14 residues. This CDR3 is CASSQIRESYGYTF. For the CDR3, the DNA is TGTGCCAGCAGCCAAATCCGGGAGTCCTATGGCTACACCTTC.